The clone carrying this TCR beta chain was counted only a few times. Its antigen remains unidentified. The data stem from a study of T cell responses to AZD1222 COVID-19 vaccine. General study findings and limits: Clonal diversity may have been underestimated, and the donors were mostly white British, with more females than males. Targets within unmutated variant regions were reportedly found for nearly half of spike-specific TCRs.

Second doses were pooled across both intervals (about 4 or about 12 weeks). This CDR3 comprises 13 residues. The V end lost 2 bases, the J end lost 3 bases, and 8 bases lay between the germline ends. Germline loops: CDR1 MNHEY, CDR2 SMNVEV (reference sequence). Some clones are missing from TCRdb's copy, which holds only in-frame ones; the method was immunoSEQ multiplex PCR. The sample lists 90,000 to 130,000 clones; approximately 94% were seen once. The receptor's source is an adult who received the AZD1222 COVID-19 vaccine. The specimen comprised peripheral blood, sampled 28 days after the second AZD1222 dose. V is TRBV27 and J is TRBJ2-7; D is possibly TRBD2 (6 bases). In DNA, the CDR3 is TGTGCCAGCAGTTTAGGACTATACTACGAGCAGTACTTC. Translated: CASSLGLYYEQYF.